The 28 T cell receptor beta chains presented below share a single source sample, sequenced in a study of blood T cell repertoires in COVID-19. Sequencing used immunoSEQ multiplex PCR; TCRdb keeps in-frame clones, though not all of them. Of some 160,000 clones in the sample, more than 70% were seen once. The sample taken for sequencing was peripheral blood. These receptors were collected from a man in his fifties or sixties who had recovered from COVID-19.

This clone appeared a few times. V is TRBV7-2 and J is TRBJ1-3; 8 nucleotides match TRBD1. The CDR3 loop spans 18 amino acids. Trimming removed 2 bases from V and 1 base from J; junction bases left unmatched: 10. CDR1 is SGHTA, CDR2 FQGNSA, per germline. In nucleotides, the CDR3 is TGTGCCAGCAGCTTAAAGGCGCAGGGGGCATCATCTGGAAACACCATATATTTT. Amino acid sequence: CASSLKAQGASSGNTIYF.

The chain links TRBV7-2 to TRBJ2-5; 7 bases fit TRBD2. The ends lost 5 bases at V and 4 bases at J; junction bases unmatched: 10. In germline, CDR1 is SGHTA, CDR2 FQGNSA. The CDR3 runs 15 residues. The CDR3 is CASSLDGRESETQYF. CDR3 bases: TGTGCCAGCAGCCTAGATGGGCGGGAGTCAGAGACCCAGTACTTC.

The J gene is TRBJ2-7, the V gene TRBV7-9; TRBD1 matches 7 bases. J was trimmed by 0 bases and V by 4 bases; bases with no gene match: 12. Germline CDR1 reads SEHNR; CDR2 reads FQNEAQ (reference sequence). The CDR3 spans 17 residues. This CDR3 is CASSSPRDRLISYEQYF. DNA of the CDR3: TGTGCCAGCAGCTCCCCCCGGGACAGACTAATCTCCTACGAGCAGTACTTC.

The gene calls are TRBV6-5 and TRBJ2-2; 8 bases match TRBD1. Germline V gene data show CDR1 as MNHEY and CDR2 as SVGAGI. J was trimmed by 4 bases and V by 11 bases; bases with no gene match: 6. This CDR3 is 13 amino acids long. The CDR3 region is CAGRQGLTGELFF. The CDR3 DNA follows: TGTGCCGGACGACAGGGGCTCACCGGGGAGCTGTTTTTT.

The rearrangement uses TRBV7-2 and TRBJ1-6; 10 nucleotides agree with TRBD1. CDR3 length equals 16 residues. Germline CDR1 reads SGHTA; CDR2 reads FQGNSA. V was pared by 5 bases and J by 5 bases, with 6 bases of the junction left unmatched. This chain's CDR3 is CASSPGTGDHNSPLHF. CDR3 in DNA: TGTGCCAGCAGCCCCGGGACAGGGGACCATAATTCACCCCTCCACTTT.

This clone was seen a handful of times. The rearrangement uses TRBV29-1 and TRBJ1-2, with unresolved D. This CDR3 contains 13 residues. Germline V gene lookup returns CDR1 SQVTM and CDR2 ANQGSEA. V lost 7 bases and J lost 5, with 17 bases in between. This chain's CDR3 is CSAVSLGGYGYTF. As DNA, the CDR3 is TGCAGCGCCGTGAGTCTCGGCGGGTATGGCTACACCTTC.

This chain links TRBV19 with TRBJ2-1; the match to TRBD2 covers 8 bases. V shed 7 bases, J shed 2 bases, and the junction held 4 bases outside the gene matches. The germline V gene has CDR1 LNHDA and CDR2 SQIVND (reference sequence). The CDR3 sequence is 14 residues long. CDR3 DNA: TGTGCCAGTAAGAATAGCGGGACCTACAATGAGCAGTTCTTC. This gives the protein CASKNSGTYNEQFF.

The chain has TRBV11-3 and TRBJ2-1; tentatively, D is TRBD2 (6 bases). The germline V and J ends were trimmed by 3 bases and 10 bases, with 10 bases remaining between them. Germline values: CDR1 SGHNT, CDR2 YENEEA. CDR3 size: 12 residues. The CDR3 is CASSLARGEQFF. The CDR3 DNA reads TGTGCCAGCAGCTTGGCCCGGGGGGAGCAGTTCTTC. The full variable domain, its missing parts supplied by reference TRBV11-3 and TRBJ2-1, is EAGVVQSPRYKIIEKKQPVAFWCNPISGHNTLYWYLQNLGQGPELLIRYENEEAVDDSQLPKDRFSAERLKGVDSTLKIQPAELGDSAVYLCASSLARGEQFFGPGTRLTVL.

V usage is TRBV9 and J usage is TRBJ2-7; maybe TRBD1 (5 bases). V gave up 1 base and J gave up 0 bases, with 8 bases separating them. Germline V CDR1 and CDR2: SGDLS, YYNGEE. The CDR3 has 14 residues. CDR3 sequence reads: CASSVTGISYEQYF. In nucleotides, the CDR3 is TGTGCCAGCAGCGTAACAGGAATCTCCTACGAGCAGTACTTC.

CDR3 in DNA: TGTGCCAGTAGTAGGGGGCCTACCTACAATGAGCAGTTCTTC. It is translated as CASSRGPTYNEQFF. The chain employs TRBV19 and TRBJ2-1; D is perhaps TRBD1 (6 bases). CDR3 size: 14 residues. Trimming removed 4 bases at V and 2 bases at J, with 9 bases between. Germline V gene sequence: CDR1 LNHDA, CDR2 SQIVND (reference sequence). The full variable domain, in which reference TRBV19 and TRBJ2-1 provide the parts outside the CDR3, is DGGITQSPKYLFRKEGQNVTLSCEQNLNHDAMYWYRQDPGQGLRLIYYSQIVNDFQKGDIAEGYSVSREKKESFPLTVTSAQKNPTAFYLCASSRGPTYNEQFFGPGTRLTVL.

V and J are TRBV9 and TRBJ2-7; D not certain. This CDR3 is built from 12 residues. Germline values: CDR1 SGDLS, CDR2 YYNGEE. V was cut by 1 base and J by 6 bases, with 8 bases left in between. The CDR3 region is CASSVSFGEQYF. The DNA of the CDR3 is TGTGCCAGCAGCGTATCCTTCGGCGAGCAGTACTTC.

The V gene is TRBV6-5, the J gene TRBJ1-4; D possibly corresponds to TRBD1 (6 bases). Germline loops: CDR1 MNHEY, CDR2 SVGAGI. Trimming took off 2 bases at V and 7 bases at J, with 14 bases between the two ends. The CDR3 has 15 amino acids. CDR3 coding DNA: TGTGCCAGCAGTTACGGGGCAGGGGTATCTGAAAAACTGTTTTTT. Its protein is CASSYGAGVSEKLFF.

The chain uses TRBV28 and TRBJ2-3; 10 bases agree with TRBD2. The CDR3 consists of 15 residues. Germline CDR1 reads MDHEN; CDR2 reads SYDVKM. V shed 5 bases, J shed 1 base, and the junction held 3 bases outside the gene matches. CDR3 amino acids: CASSKSGGGTDTQYF. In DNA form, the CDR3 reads TGTGCCAGCAGTAAGAGCGGGGGGGGCACAGATACGCAGTATTTT.

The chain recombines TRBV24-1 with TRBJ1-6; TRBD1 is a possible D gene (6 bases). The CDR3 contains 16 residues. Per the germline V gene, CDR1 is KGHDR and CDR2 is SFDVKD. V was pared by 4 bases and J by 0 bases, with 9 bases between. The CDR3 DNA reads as TGTGCCACCAGTGACAGGGGCCGCTCCTATAATTCACCCCTCCACTTT. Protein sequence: CATSDRGRSYNSPLHF.

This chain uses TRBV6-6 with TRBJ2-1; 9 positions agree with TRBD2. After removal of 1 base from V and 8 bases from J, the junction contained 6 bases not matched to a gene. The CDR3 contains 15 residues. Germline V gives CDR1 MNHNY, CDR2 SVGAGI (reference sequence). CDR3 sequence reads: CASSYLAGGIDEQFF. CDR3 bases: TGTGCCAGCAGTTACTTGGCGGGGGGGATCGATGAGCAGTTCTTC.

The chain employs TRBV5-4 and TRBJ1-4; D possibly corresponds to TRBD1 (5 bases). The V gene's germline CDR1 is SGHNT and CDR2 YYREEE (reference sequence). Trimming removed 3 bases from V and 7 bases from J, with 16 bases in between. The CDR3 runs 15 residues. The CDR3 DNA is TGTGCCAGCAGCTACCCGTCAGGGCGAGGTGAAAAACTGTTTTTT. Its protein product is CASSYPSGRGEKLFF.

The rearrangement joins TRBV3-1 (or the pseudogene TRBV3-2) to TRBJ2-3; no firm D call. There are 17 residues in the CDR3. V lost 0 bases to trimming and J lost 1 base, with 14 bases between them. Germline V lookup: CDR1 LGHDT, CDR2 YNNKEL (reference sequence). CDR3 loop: CASSQDEEFAGTDTQYF. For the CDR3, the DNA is TGTGCCAGCAGCCAAGATGAGGAGTTTGCGGGCACAGATACGCAGTATTTT.

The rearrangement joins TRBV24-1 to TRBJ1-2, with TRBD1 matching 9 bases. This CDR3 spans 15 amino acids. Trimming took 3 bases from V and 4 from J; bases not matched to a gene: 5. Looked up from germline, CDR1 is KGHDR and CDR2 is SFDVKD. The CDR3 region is CATSDPTGGAYGYTF. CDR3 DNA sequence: TGTGCCACCAGTGATCCTACAGGGGGCGCCTATGGCTACACCTTC.

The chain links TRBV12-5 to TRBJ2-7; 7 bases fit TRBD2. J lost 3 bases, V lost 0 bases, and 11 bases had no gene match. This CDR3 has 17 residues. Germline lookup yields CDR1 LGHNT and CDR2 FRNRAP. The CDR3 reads CASGLVRSLADFYEQYF. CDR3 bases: TGTGCTAGTGGTTTGGTACGATCGCTAGCGGACTTCTACGAGCAGTACTTC.

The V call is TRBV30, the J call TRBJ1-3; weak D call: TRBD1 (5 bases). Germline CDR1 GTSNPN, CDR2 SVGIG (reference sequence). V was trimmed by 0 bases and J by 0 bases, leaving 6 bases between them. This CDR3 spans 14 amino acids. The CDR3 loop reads CAWSVGGSGNTIYF. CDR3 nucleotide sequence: TGTGCCTGGAGTGTGGGGGGCTCTGGAAACACCATATATTTT.

CDR3 bases: TGTGCCAGCAGCGTGACTACATATACGCAGTATTTT. Encoded protein: CASSVTTYTQYF. V usage is TRBV2 and J usage is TRBJ2-3; D may be TRBD2 (5 bases). The germline CDR1 and CDR2 sequences are SNHLY and FYNNEI. V was clipped by 6 bases and J by 7 bases, with 11 bases between them. The CDR3 runs 12 residues.

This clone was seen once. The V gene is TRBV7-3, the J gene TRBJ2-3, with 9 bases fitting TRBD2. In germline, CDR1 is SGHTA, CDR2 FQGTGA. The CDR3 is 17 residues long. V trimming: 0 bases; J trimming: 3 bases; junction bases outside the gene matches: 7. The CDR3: CASSLTERGRVTDTQYF. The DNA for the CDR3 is TGTGCCAGCAGCTTAACGGAGCGCGGGAGGGTTACAGATACGCAGTATTTT.

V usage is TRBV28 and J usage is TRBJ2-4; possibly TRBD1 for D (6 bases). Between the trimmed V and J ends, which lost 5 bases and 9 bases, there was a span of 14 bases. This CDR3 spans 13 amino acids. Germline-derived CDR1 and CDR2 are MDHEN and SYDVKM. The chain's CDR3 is CASSRGHRPIQYF. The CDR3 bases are TGTGCCAGCAGTAGGGGACACCGCCCCATTCAGTACTTC. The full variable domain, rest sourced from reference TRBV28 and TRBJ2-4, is DVKVTQSSRYLVKRTGEKVFLECVQDMDHENMFWYRQDPGLGLRLIYFSYDVKMKEKGDIPEGYSVSREKKERFSLILESASTNQTSMYLCASSRGHRPIQYFGAGTRLSVL.

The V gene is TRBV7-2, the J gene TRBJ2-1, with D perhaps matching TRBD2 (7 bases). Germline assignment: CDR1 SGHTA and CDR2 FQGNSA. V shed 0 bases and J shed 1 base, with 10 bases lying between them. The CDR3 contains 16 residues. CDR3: CASSLAGGLSYNEQFF. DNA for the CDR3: TGTGCCAGCAGCTTAGCGGGGGGGCTTTCCTACAATGAGCAGTTCTTC.

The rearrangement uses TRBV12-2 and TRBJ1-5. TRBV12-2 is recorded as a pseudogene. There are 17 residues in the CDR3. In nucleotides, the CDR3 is TGTGCAAGTCGCTTAGCCGGGGGGGCAGGGGGCAATCAGCCCCAGCATTTT. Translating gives CASRLAGGAGGNQPQHF.

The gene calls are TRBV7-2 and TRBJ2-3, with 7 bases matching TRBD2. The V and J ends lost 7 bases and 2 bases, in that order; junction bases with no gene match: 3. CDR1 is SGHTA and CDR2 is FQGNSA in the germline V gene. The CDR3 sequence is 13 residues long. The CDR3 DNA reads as TGTGCCAGCAACGCGGGGGACACAGATACGCAGTATTTT. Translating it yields CASNAGDTDTQYF. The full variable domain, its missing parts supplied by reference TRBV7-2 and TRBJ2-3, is GAGVSQSPSNKVTEKGKDVELRCDPISGHTALYWYRQSLGQGLEFLIYFQGNSAPDKSGLPSDRFSAERTGGSVSTLTIQRTQQEDSAVYLCASNAGDTDTQYFGPGTRLTVL.

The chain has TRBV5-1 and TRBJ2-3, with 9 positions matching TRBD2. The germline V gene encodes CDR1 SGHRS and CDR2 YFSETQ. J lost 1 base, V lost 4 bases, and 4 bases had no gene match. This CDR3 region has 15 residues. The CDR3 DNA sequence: TGCGCCAGCAGCGTACTAGCGGGCCGCACAGATACGCAGTATTTT. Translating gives CASSVLAGRTDTQYF. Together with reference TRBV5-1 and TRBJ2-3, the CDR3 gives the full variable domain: KAGVTQTPRYLIKTRGQQVTLSCSPISGHRSVSWYQQTPGQGLQFLFEYFSETQRNKGNFPGRFSGRQFSNSRSEMNVSTLELGDSALYLCASSVLAGRTDTQYFGPGTRLTVL.

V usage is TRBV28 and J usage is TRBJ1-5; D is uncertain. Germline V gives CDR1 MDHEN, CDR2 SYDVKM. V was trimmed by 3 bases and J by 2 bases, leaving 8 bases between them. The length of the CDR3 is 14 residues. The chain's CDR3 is CASSLGGGNQPQHF. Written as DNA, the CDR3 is TGTGCCAGCAGTTTGGGAGGAGGCAATCAGCCCCAGCATTTT. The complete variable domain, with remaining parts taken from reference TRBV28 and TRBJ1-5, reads DVKVTQSSRYLVKRTGEKVFLECVQDMDHENMFWYRQDPGLGLRLIYFSYDVKMKEKGDIPEGYSVSREKKERFSLILESASTNQTSMYLCASSLGGGNQPQHFGDGTRLSIL.